This T cell receptor (beta chain) was captured in a study of T cells in women clearing cervical HPV infection. Assay used: immunoSEQ multiplex PCR; TCRdb lists only in-frame clones, some missing. This specimen shows roughly 37,000 clones; the ten leading clones hold around 6.4%. As concerns this clone: The read terminates 3 residues before the CDR3 end, so the remaining end is supplied by the germline J gene.

The CDR3 length is 13 residues. Per the germline V gene, CDR1 is SEHNR and CDR2 is FQNEAQ (reference sequence). The specimen was blood buffy coat. The sequence was collected from a woman between 18 and 70 years old with a cervical HPV16 infection that either progressed to CIN3+ or cleared (not recorded which). The gene calls are TRBV7-9 and TRBJ2-4; D ambiguous. Incomplete CDR3 DNA: TGTGCCAGCAGCTCGAATGATAACTATGGT. Encoded protein: CASSSNDNYG. The whole CDR3 protein reads CASSSNDNYGQYF.